Listed here are 9 T cell receptor beta chains from one sample, sequenced in a study of T cells after yellow fever vaccination. Via MiXCR, TCRdb re-called the 5' RACE reads, giving one row per CDR3 protein. Of 45,000 to 65,000 distinct CDR3 sequences in the sample, around 7% were seen once. This specimen consisted of CD8+ T cells not binding an NS4B(214-222) dextramer, sorted from PBMCs, obtained about 49 days after the first yellow fever vaccination. The receptors stem from a young man who received the YFV17D yellow fever vaccine.

This clonotype was seen ten or more times. The chain carries TRBV9 and TRBJ2-1; D is perhaps TRBD2 (6 bases). This CDR3 region has 13 residues. V lost 2 bases and J 6 bases, leaving 9 bases between the germline ends. The V gene's germline CDR1 is SGDLS and CDR2 YYNGEE. DNA for the CDR3: TGTGCCAGCAGCGTGGCGGGGCGCAATGAGCAGTTCTTC. Protein: CASSVAGRNEQFF.

This clonotype was counted ten times or more. Compared with germline, one end of the junction differs, possibly owing to a read error. This chain joins TRBV11-2 and TRBJ2-5; D remains unclear. CDR3 length: 11 amino acids. Germline V CDR1 and CDR2: SGHAT, FQNNGV. DNA for the CDR3: TGTGCCAGCAGCTTTAATGGCGGCCCAATCTTC. Translation: CASSFNGGPIF. Combining the CDR3 with reference TRBV11-2 and TRBJ2-5 gives the whole variable domain EAGVAQSPRYKIIEKRQSVAFWCNPISGHATLYWYQQILGQGPKLLIQFQNNGVVDDSQLPKDRFSAERLKGVDSTLKIQPAKLEDSAVYLCASSFNGGPIFGPGTRLLVL.

This clonotype turned up a few times. The rearrangement uses TRBV4-2 and TRBJ2-3; 8 bases are shared with TRBD2. There are 15 residues in the CDR3. V lost 3 bases to trimming and J lost 2 bases; unmatched junction nucleotides: 4. Looked up from germline, CDR1 is LGHNA and CDR2 is YNFKEQ. The DNA of the CDR3 is TGTGCCAGCAGCCAGTCGCGGGGGGCCACAGATACGCAGTATTTT. This sequence encodes CASSQSRGATDTQYF.

This clonotype was observed a few times. This sequence joins TRBV5-1 and TRBJ2-3; D may be TRBD2 (7 bases). The germline CDR1 and CDR2 sequences are SGHRS and YFSETQ. V lost 0 bases, J lost 3 bases, and 11 bases lay in between. This CDR3 comprises 15 residues. CDR3 sequence: CASSLEGGSTDTQYF. DNA of the CDR3: TGCGCCAGCAGCTTGGAGGGGGGGTCGACAGATACGCAGTATTTT.

This clonotype appeared a few times. This rearrangement joins TRBV7-2 to TRBJ2-1, with 13 bases that match TRBD2. V lost 4 bases and J lost 8; bases outside the gene matches: 5. Per germline, CDR1 SGHTA and CDR2 FQGNSA. CDR3 length: 15 residues. CDR3: CASSSGTSGNDEQFF. Written as DNA, the CDR3 is TGTGCCAGCAGCTCCGGGACTAGCGGGAACGATGAGCAGTTCTTC.

This clonotype was seen at least ten times. The chain couples TRBV10-3 to TRBJ2-1; either TRBD1 or TRBD2 may fit D (5 bases each). This CDR3 region has 16 residues. V gave up 2 bases and J gave up 6 bases, with 17 bases separating them. CDR1 is ENHRY, CDR2 SYGVKD, per germline. CDR3 residues: CAISEPGHGVINEQFF. The CDR3 DNA reads TGTGCCATCAGTGAGCCCGGACACGGGGTTATCAATGAGCAGTTCTTC.

The gene calls are TRBV20-1 and TRBJ2-5, with D perhaps TRBD2 (6 bases). This CDR3 spans 13 amino acids. Trimming removed 3 bases from V and 2 bases from J, with 10 bases in between. Germline assignment: CDR1 DFQATT and CDR2 SNEGSKA (reference sequence). This CDR3 is CSARAGLQETQYF. The CDR3 DNA follows: TGCAGTGCTAGGGCGGGACTTCAAGAGACCCAGTACTTC.

The chain employs TRBV4-2 and TRBJ2-1, with D perhaps TRBD1 (5 bases). Trimming shortened V by 0 bases and J by 7 bases, and 13 bases separated the two germline ends. Germline CDR1 LGHNA, CDR2 YNFKEQ. The CDR3 has 15 residues. The CDR3 here is CASSQEAQVLNEQFF. Here the CDR3 DNA reads TGTGCCAGCAGCCAAGAGGCACAGGTGCTTAATGAGCAGTTCTTC.

This clonotype appeared a few times. The gene calls are TRBV27 and TRBJ2-1; 10 bases agree with TRBD2. Unmatched junction bases numbered 5, after V lost 8 bases and J lost 4 bases. Germline V gene data show CDR1 as MNHEY and CDR2 as SMNVEV (reference sequence). This CDR3 is 14 amino acids long. The CDR3 region is CASQERGGYNEQFF. In nucleotides, the CDR3 is TGTGCCAGCCAAGAGCGGGGGGGATACAATGAGCAGTTCTTC.